This T cell receptor beta chain was retrieved from a study of blood T cells in healthy people across ages (dated by TCRdb to the mid-2010s). Study-level background: In model experiments, template switching captured roughly one uniquely barcoded TCR beta cDNA molecule for every two T cells. Donors of different ages were randomly distributed across sequencing lanes to avoid experimental bias. Four age groups were formed from the donors: young (average 16 years), middle-aged (approximately 40), aged (62) and long-lived (around 82). The study analyzed two additional independent replicas of 1 million unique cDNA reads from the same blood draw for two donors, one aged 18 to 30 and one aged 80 or older. The study measured age-related changes in TCR beta repertoire diversity using deep sequencing normalized with unique cDNA molecular identifiers.

The donors were roughly 39 Caucasian individuals from Russia, aged about 6 to 100 years, who were systemically healthy. Approximately 11 milliliters of peripheral blood were drawn from each donor into EDTA-treated Vacutainer tubes. PBMCs were isolated by Ficoll-Paque density-gradient centrifugation, with at least 6.5 million obtained per sample. Trizol reagent was used to extract total RNA from PBMCs, with at least 5.5 micrograms per sample. The percentages of naive CD45RAhigh/CD27high T cells were determined by flow cytometry on a PBMC aliquot from every donor. Trimming takes 6 bases off V and 6 bases off J; junction bases not matched to a gene: 7. There are 16 amino acids in the CDR3, from cysteine to phenylalanine inclusive. Solely the CDR3 DNA is kept, with 48 bases framed from the first base. Overall study results and their limits: Because donor CMV infection status was unknown, age-related changes in expanded clonotypes were potentially confounded. Compared with the aged group, the long-lived group had more naive CD4+ T cells, fewer expanded clones and increased TCR diversity, suggesting age selection. Estimates of total diversity from one million sequenced T cells were regarded as lower bounds and underestimates. Bulk unsorted PBMC profiling prevented conclusive comparison of naive and antigen-experienced compartments. Observed TCR beta diversity correlated strongly with the percentage of naive T cells measured by flow cytometry. As age increased, observed TCR beta diversity per million T cells dropped in a roughly linear way, and a significant reduction was already evident by age 40.

Of note for this clonotype: This receptor's antigen is unknown. No base-level quality is on record; no much larger clone is a single base apart.

The method was 5' RACE. The sequencer listed for this sample is Illumina HiSeq 2500. A second PCR of about 6 to 11 cycles was run with a J-beta primer mix and a sample-barcoded 5' primer. A unique molecular identifier was introduced onto each TCR beta cDNA molecule by a template-switch 5' adaptor carrying 12 random nucleotides. Each sample yielded at least 3 million CDR3-containing paired-end reads. First-strand cDNA was synthesized from all RNA with the Mint cDNA synthesis kit, primed by a TRBC-specific oligonucleotide. After uracil-DNA glycosylase treatment, a first 18-cycle PCR used universal primers M1SS and BC2_uni_R on all cDNA. The paper's processing steps were these. For normalization, 1 million high-quality reads, each with a distinct molecular identifier, were randomly selected from each sample. Reads sharing molecular identifiers were discarded rather than binned into consensus sequences. MiTCR, set to a Q25 quality threshold and the strictest error-elimination algorithm, was used for CDR3 identification, clonotype clustering and error correction. A nonparametric unseen species model using Euler transformation provided a lower-bound estimate of total TCR beta diversity. Using fastp at Q25 and MiXCR, TCRdb reprocessed the public reads and kept productive beta chains. Identical CDR3 protein sequences are pooled into one entry, listed with their most common genes and DNA. These V and J calls derive from TCRdb rather than the authors' analysis. The sample table records more than 550,000 distinct CDR3 sequences; about a fifth of these occur just once. In total, the top ten clones hold roughly 22% of the sample.

Input material: blood. The sequence was collected from a man aged 70-80 years in good health. The chain is assembled from TRBV12-3 or TRBV12-4 and TRBJ2-1; 14 middle bases align to TRBD2. The CDR3 region reads CASSKTSGRVGNEQFF. The bases are TGTGCCAGCAGCAAGACTAGCGGGAGGGTTGGCAATGAGCAGTTCTTC.